This TCR beta chain was recorded in a study of T cell repertoires in cytomegalovirus infection (dated by TCRdb to between 2018 and 2020). In terms of the full investigation: The peptide stimulations were aimed at well-studied HLA-B-restricted epitopes as well as recently identified HLA-C-restricted CMV epitopes, whose presentation resists viral immunomodulation. The HLA type of each donor mattered for the analysis, because public TCR beta signatures pointed to carriage of CMV infection along with the matching HLA type. Overall study outcomes, separate from this receptor: Carriers of CMV infection plus the relevant HLA type were discriminated by the cumulative frequency of public TCR beta family members in the study cohort and in an independent approximately 360-donor cohort. The ex vivo response was dominated by HLA-C-restricted CMV-specific TCR beta clonotypes, which also provided the single most frequent clonotype in two of eight donors.

The CDR3 sequence holds 15 residues, the cysteine and phenylalanine included. The entry retains the CDR3 DNA only, 45 bases that are in frame from base 1. Trimming removed 5 bases from V and 1 base from J; the gene matches leave 5 bases unexplained. CDR1 and CDR2, per the germline V gene, are SGHAT and FQNNGV. The treatment or condition label, read with the paper, signifies: in vitro stimulation with specific CMV peptide epitopes to enrich CMV-specific T cells. Sequencing relied on an Illumina HiSeq 1500. Using fastp trimming at Q25 and MiXCR clonotype assembly, TCRdb reanalyzed the public sequencing data and kept in-frame beta chains. Entries that share a CDR3 protein sequence are merged under the most common genes and DNA. In this sample the table shows 750,000 to 900,000 distinct CDR3 sequences, 25% to 35% of which occur a single time. The top ten hold roughly 13% of the sample. As to this clonotype: Its specific antigen is unknown. No much larger clone is present one base from it, and per-base qualities are unavailable.

The receptor chain draws on TRBV11-2 and TRBJ1-2, with 9 junctional bases fitting TRBD1. The material sequenced was cultured CD8+ T cells from PBMCs, taken from culture after CMV antigen stimulation. The origin of this receptor is a human donor in good health (CMV status not recorded). Some clones in this sample may be carry-over from other donors' samples. The CDR3 region reads CASSTETGGNYGYTF. The DNA is as follows: TGTGCCAGCAGCACAGAGACAGGGGGTAACTATGGCTACACCTTC.